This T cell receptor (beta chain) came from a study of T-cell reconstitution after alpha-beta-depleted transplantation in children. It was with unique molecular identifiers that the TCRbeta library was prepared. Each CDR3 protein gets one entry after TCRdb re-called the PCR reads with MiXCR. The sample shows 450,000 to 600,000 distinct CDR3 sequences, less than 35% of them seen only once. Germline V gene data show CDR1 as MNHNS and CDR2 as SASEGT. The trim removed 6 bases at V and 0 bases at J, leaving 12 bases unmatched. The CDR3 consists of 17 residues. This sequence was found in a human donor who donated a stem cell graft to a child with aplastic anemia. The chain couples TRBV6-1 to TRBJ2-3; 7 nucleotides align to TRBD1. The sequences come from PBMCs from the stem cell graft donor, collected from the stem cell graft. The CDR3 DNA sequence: TGTGCCAGCAGGGCCAGACAGGGTAGCTGGAGCACAGATACGCAGTATTTT. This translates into CASRARQGSWSTDTQYF.